This TCR beta chain was sequenced for a study of PD-1 blockade in classical Hodgkin lymphoma (dated by TCRdb to the early 2020s). General notes on the study: The study used TCR beta sequencing and CyTOF to define a peripheral blood immune signature of response to PD-1 blockade in classical Hodgkin lymphoma.

About this clone: The specificity of this receptor is unknown. Base quality data are lacking; no much larger clone is found one base away.

Reading from cysteine to phenylalanine, the CDR3 counts 13 amino acids. Solely the CDR3 DNA is kept, with 39 bases framed from the first base. CDR1 and CDR2 (SGHDN, FVKESK) derive from the germline V gene. V drops 1 base and J drops 11 bases, leaving 14 bases in between. Broader findings and caveats from the paper: Baseline TCR diversity was reported to be lower in newly diagnosed patients than in healthy donors and to be lower still in relapsed/refractory patients. The study was limited to a single clinical trial cohort, and causes of repertoire differences, possibly disease activity or prior therapy, remained undefined.

The time point label corresponds to: newly diagnosed, previously untreated cHL patient sample. CD4+ T cells were purified from thawed PBMCs by magnetic negative selection with a Miltenyi CD4+ T cell isolation kit. To serve as a comparison group for the relapsed/refractory trial patients, PBMCs were sequenced from patients with newly diagnosed, previously untreated classical Hodgkin lymphoma. Peripheral blood was collected in 8 mL Vacutainer Cell Preparation Tubes, from which PBMCs were isolated by centrifugation and then cryopreserved. Purified CD4+ and CD8+ fractions were prepared only for cases in which an additional PBMC sample was available. On LS columns in a quadroMACS separator, the magnetically labelled cells were depleted, and the flow-through was collected as the purified fraction. Genomic DNA was isolated using the Qiagen DNeasy kit from unsorted PBMCs as well as from negatively selected CD4+ and CD8+ fractions. Using primers that anneal to V and J segments, immunoSEQ multiplex PCR amplified the TCR beta CDR3 regions. A synthetic immune receptor repertoire was used to minimize amplification bias, and any residual bias was removed computationally once sequencing was done. For the original study's pipeline: Custom Python scripts were used to quantify repertoire diversity as the Shannon entropy index. The unsorted, CD4+ and CD8+ repertoires were each analyzed separately, with the exception of combined analyses, where CD4+ and CD8+ sequences were merged in silico. Here the immuneACCESS table is served through TCRdb, limited to in-frame sequences with V and J called. Missing clones are a known gap in these copies; in checked studies unresolved V genes cover under half, and the rest lacks a known reason. That table furnishes V, J and clone size, whereas the DNA furnished D and trimming. The sample includes 30,000 to 40,000 clones, with roughly 91% observed a single time. In total, the top ten clones hold approximately 0.22% of the sample.

In this chain, TRBV14 is recombined with TRBJ1-1, with the D segment identity uncertain. This receptor was identified in a human donor with classical Hodgkin lymphoma. The sequenced sample was CD4+ T cells from blood. This receptor carries the CDR3 CASSQVVAGPAFF. The DNA sequence is given as TGTGCCAGCAGCCAAGTAGTCGCGGGTCCGGCTTTCTTT. The entire variable domain, with the stretches around the CDR3 drawn from the reference TRBV14 and TRBJ1-1 proteins, is EAGVTQFPSHSVIEKGQTVTLRCDPISGHDNLYWYRRVMGKEIKFLLHFVKESKQDESGMPNNRFLAERTGGTYSTLKVQPAELEDSGVYFCASSQVVAGPAFFGQGTRLTVV.